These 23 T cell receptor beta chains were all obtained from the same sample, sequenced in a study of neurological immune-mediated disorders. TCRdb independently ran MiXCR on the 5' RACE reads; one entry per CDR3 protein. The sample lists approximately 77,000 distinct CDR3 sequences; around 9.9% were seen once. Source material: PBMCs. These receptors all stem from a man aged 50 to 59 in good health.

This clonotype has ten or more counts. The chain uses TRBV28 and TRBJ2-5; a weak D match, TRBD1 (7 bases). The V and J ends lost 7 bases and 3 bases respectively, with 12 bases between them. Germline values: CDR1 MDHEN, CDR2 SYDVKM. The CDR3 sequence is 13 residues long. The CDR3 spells CASTGGGEETQYF. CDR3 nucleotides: TGTGCCAGCACAGGGGGAGGAGAAGAGACCCAGTACTTC.

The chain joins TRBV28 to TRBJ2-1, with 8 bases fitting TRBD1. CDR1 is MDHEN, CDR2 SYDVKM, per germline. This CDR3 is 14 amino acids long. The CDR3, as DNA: TGTGCAAACAGTCATCCGACAGGGGACAATGAGCAGTTCTTC. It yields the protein CANSHPTGDNEQFF.

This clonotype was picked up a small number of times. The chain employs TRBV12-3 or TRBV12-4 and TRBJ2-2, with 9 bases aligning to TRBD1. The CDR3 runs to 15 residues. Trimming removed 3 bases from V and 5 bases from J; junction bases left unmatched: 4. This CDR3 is CASSFGDRVTGELFF. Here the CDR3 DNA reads TGTGCCAGCAGTTTCGGGGACAGGGTAACCGGGGAGCTGTTTTTT.

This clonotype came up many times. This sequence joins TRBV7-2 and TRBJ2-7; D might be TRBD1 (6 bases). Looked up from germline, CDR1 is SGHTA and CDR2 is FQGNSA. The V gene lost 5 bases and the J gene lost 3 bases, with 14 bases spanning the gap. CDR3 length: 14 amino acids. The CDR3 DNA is TGTGCCAGCAGCCCCCCCGGGACACACTACGAGCAGTACTTC. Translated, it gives CASSPPGTHYEQYF.

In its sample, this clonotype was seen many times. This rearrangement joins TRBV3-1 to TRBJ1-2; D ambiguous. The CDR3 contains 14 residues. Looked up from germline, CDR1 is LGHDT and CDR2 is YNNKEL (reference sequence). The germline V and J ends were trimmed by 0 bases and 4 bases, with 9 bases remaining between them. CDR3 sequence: CASSQDLVLYGYTF. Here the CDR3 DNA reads TGTGCCAGCAGCCAAGATTTAGTACTCTATGGCTACACCTTC. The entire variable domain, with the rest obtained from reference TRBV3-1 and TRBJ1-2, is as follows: DTAVSQTPKYLVTQMGNDKSIKCEQNLGHDTMYWYKQDSKKFLKIMFSYNNKELIINETVPNRFSPKSPDKAHLNLHINSLELGDSAVYFCASSQDLVLYGYTFGSGTRLTVV.

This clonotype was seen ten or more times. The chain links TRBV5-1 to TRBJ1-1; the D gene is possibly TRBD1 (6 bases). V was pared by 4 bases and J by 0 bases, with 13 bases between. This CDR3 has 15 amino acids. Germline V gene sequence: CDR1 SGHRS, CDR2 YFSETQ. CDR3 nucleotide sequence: TGCGCCAGCAGCCTACAGGGCATCTTGAACACTGAAGCTTTCTTT. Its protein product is CASSLQGILNTEAFF. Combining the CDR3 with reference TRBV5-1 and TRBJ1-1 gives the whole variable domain KAGVTQTPRYLIKTRGQQVTLSCSPISGHRSVSWYQQTPGQGLQFLFEYFSETQRNKGNFPGRFSGRQFSNSRSEMNVSTLELGDSALYLCASSLQGILNTEAFFGQGTRLTVV.

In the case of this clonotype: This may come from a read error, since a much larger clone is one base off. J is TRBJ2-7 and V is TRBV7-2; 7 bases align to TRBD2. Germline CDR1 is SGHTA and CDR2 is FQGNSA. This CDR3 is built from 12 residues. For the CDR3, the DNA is TGTGCCAACAGCTTCGCGGGAGCAAATTTCTACTTC. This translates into CANSFAGANFYF.

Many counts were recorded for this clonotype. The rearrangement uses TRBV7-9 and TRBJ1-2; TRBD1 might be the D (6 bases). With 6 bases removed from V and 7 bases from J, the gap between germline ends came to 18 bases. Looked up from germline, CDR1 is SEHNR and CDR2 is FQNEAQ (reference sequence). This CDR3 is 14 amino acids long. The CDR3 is CASRQGLRGSGYTF. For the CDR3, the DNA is TGTGCCAGCAGACAGGGACTGAGGGGGTCTGGCTACACCTTC.

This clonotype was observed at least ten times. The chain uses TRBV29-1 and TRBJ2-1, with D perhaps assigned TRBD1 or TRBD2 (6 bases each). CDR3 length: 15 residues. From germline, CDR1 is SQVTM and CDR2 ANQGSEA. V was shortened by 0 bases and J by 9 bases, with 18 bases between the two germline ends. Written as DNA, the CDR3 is TGCAGCGTTGAAGATCCGTTTAGCGAGGGGGGTGAGCAGTTCTTC. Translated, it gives CSVEDPFSEGGEQFF.

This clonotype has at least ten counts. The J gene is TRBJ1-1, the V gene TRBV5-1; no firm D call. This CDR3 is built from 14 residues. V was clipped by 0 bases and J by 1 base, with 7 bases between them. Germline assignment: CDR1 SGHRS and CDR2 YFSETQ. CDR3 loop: CASSLEGGNTEAFF. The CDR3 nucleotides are TGCGCCAGCAGCTTGGAGGGCGGGAACACTGAAGCTTTCTTT.

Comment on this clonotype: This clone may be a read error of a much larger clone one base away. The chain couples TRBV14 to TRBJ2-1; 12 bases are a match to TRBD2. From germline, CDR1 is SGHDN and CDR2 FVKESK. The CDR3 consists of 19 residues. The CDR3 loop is CSSSKTSGSNWGTYNEQFF. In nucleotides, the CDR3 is TGTTCCAGCAGCAAGACTAGCGGGAGTAATTGGGGCACCTACAATGAGCAGTTCTTC. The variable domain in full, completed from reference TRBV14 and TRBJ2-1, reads EAGVTQFPSHSVIEKGQTVTLRCDPISGHDNLYWYRRVMGKEIKFLLHFVKESKQDESGMPNNRFLAERTGGTYSTLKVQPAELEDSGVYFCSSSKTSGSNWGTYNEQFFGPGTRLTVL.

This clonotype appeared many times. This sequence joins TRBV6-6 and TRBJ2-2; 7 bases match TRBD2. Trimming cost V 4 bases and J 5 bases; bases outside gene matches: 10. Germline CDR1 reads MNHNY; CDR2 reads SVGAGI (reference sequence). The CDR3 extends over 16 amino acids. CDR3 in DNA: TGTGCCAGCAGTTGGGGGGGACTCCTTGGGACCGGGGAGCTGTTTTTT. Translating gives CASSWGGLLGTGELFF.

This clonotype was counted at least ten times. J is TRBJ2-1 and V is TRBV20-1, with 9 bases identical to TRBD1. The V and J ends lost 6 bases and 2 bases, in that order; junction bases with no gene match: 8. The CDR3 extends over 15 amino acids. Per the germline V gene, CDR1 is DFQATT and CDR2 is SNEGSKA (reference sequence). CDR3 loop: CSASFRDRAYNEQFF. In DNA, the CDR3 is TGCAGTGCAAGCTTCCGGGACAGGGCCTACAATGAGCAGTTCTTC.

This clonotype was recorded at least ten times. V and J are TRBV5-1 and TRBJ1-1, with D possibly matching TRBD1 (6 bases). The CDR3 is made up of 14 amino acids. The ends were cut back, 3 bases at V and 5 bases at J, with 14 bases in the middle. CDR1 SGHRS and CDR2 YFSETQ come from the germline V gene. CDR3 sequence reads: CASSSQGMGTEAFF. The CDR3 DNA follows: TGCGCCAGCAGCTCGCAGGGGATGGGGACTGAAGCTTTCTTT.

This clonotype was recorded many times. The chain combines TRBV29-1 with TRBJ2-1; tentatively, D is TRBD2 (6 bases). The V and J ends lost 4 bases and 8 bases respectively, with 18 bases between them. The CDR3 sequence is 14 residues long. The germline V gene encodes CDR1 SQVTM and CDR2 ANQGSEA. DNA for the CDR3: TGCAGCGTTGTCACTAGCCAGGGAAACTATGAGCAGTTCTTC. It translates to CSVVTSQGNYEQFF.

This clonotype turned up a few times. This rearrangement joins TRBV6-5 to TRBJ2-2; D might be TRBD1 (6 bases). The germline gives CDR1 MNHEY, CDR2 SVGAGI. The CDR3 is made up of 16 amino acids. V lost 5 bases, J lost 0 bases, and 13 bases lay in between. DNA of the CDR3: TGTGCCAGCAGTACACAGGGAAGGGCGAACACCGGGGAGCTGTTTTTT. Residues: CASSTQGRANTGELFF.

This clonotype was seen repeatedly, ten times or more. CDR3 protein: CASSYSGIPSGSYEQYF. The CDR3 DNA reads as TGTGCCAGCAGTTACTCGGGGATCCCGAGTGGGTCCTACGAGCAGTACTTC. The chain joins TRBV6-5 to TRBJ2-7; D is unclear. Per germline, CDR1 MNHEY and CDR2 SVGAGI. The V end lost 0 bases, the J end lost 1 base, and 16 bases lay between the germline ends. CDR3 length equals 17 residues.

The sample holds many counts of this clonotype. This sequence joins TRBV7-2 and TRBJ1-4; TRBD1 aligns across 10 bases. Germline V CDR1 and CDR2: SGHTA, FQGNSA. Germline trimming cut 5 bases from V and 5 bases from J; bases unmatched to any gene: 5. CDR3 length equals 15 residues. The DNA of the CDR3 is TGTGCCAGCAGCCGAAGGGGACAGGGGAATGAAAAACTGTTTTTT. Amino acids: CASSRRGQGNEKLFF.

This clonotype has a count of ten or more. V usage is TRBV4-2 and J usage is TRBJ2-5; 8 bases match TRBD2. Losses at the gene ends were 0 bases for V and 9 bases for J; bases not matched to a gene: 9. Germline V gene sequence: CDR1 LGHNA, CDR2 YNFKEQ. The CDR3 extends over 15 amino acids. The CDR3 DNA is TGTGCCAGCAGCCAAGAGAAGGCGGGGGGCCAGGCCCAGTACTTC. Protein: CASSQEKAGGQAQYF.

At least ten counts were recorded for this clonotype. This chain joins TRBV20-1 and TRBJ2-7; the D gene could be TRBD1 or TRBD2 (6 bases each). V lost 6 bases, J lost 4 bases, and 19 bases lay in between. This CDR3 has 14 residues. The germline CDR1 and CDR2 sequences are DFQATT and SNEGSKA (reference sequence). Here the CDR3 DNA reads TGCAGTGCCTTTCCGGGGGCTTCCCAGTACGAGCAGTACTTC. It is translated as CSAFPGASQYEQYF.

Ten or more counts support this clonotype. The CDR3 here is CSAKDIPITNSPLHF. The CDR3 DNA sequence: TGCAGCGCCAAGGACATCCCCATAACAAATTCACCCCTCCACTTT. The chain combines TRBV20-1 with TRBJ1-6; tentative D call: TRBD1 (5 bases). The germline CDR1 and CDR2 sequences are DFQATT and SNEGSKA (reference sequence). The CDR3 runs to 15 residues.

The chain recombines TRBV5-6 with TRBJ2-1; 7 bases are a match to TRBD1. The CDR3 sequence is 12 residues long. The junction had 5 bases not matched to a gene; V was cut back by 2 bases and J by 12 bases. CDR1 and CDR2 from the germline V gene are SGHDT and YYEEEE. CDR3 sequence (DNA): TGTGCCAGCAGCTTACCGGGACAGATGCAGTTCTTC. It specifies CASSLPGQMQFF.

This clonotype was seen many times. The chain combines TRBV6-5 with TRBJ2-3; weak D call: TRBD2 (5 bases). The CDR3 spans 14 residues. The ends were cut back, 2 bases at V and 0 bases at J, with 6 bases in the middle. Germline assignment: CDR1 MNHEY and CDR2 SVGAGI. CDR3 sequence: CASSYGGSTDTQYF. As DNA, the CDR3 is TGTGCCAGCAGTTACGGCGGGAGCACAGATACGCAGTATTTT.